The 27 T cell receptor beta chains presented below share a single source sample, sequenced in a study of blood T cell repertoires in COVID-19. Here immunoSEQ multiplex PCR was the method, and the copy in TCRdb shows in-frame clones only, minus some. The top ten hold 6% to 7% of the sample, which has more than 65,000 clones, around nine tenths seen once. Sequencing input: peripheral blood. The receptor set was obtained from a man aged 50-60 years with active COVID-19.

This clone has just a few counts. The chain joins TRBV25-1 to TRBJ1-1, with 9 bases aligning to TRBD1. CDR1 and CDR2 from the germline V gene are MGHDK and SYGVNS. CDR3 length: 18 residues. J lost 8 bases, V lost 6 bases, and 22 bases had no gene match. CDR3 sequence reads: CASRRGTGNGVSVKEAFF. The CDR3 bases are TGTGCCAGCAGGAGGGGGACAGGGAATGGGGTTTCGGTGAAAGAAGCTTTCTTT.

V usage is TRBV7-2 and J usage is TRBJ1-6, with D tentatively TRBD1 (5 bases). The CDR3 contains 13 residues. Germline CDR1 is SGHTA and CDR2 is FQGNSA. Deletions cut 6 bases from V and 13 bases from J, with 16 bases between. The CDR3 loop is CASRPNRITPLHF. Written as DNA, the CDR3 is TGTGCCAGCAGGCCTAACAGGATAACTCCCCTCCACTTT.

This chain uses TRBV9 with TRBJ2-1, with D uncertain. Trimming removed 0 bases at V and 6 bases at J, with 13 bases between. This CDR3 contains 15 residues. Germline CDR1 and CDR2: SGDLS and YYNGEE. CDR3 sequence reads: CASSVVGAILNEQFF. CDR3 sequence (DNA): TGTGCCAGCAGCGTAGTCGGAGCGATTCTCAATGAGCAGTTCTTC.

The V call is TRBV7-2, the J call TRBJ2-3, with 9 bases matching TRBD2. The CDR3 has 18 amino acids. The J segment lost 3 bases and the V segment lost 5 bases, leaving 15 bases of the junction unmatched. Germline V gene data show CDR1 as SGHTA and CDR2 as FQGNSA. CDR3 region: CASSLPSGTNPITDTQYF. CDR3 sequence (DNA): TGTGCCAGCAGCCTCCCTAGCGGGACCAACCCGATTACAGATACGCAGTATTTT.

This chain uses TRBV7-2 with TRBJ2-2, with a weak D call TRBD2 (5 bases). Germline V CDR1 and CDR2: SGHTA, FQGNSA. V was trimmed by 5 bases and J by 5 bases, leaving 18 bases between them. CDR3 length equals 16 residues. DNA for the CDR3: TGTGCCAGCAGCCACTGGGCGGGTCTAAGGACCGGGGAGCTGTTTTTT. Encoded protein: CASSHWAGLRTGELFF.

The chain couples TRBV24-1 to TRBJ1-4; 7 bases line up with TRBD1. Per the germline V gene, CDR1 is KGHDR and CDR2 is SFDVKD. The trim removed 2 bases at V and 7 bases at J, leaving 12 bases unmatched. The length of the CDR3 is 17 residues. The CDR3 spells CATSDSTTGLGGEKLFF. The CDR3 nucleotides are TGTGCCACCAGTGATTCCACGACAGGGTTAGGGGGTGAAAAACTGTTTTTT.

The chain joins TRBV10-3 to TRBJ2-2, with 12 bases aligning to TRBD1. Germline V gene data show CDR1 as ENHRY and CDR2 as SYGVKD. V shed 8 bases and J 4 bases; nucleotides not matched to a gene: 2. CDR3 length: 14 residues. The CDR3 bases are TGTGCCATCGGGACAGGGGGCGCCACCGGGGAGCTGTTTTTT. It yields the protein CAIGTGGATGELFF.

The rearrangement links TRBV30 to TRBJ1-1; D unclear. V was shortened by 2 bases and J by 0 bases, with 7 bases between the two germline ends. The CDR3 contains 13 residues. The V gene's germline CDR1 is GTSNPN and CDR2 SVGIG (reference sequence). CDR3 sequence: CAWSSQMNTEAFF. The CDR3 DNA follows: TGTGCCTGGAGTTCACAGATGAACACTGAAGCTTTCTTT.

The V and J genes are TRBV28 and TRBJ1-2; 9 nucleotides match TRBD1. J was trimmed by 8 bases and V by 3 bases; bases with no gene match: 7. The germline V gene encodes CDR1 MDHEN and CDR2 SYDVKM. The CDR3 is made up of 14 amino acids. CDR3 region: CASSFTGGVVGYTF. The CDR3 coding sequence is TGTGCCAGCAGTTTTACAGGGGGCGTAGTCGGCTACACCTTC.

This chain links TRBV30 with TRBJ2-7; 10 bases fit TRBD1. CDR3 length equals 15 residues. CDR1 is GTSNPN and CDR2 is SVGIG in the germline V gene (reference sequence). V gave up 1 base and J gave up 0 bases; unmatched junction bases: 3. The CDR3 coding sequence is TGTGCCTGGAGTGGACAGGGGGCCTTCTCCTACGAGCAGTACTTC. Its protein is CAWSGQGAFSYEQYF.

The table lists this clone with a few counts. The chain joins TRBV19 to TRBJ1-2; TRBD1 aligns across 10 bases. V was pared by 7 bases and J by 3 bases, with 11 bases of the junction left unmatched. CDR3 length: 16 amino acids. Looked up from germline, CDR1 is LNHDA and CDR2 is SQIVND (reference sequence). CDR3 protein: CASTVTRGQGHYGYTF. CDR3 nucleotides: TGTGCCAGTACCGTCACAAGGGGACAGGGGCACTATGGCTACACCTTC.

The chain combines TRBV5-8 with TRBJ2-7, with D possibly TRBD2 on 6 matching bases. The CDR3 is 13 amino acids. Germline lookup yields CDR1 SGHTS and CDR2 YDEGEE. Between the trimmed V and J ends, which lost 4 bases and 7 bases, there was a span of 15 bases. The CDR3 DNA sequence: TGTGCCAGCAGCCGCGGAGGTCTAGCGGAGCAGTACTTC. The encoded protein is CASSRGGLAEQYF.

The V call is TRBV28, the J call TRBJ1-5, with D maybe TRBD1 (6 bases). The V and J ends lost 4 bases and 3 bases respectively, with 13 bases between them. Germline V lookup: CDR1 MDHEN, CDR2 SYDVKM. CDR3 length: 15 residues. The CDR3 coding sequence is TGTGCCAGCAGTTCACAGGGTAGGTTCAATCAGCCCCAGCATTTT. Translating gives CASSSQGRFNQPQHF.

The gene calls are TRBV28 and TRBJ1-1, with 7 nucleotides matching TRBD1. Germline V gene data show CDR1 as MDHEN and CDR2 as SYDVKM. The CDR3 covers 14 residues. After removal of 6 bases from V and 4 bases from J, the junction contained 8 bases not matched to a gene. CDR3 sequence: CASRLKAGGTEAFF. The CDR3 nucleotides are TGTGCCAGCAGACTCAAGGCAGGGGGCACTGAAGCTTTCTTT.

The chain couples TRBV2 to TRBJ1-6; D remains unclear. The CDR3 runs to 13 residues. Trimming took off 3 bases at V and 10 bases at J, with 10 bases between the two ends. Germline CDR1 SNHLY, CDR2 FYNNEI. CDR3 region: CASSERGGSPLHF. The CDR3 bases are TGTGCCAGCAGTGAGCGGGGAGGGTCACCCCTCCACTTT. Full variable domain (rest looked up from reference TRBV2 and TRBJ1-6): EPEVTQTPSHQVTQMGQEVILRCVPISNHLYFYWYRQILGQKVEFLVSFYNNEISEKSEIFDDQFSVERPDGSNFTLKIRSTKLEDSAMYFCASSERGGSPLHFGNGTRLTVT.

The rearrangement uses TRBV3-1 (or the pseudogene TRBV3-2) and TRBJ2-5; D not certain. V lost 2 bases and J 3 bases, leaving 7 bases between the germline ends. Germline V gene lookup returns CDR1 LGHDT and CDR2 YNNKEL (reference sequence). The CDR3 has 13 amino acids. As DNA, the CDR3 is TGTGCCAGCAGCCAAATGGCCGAAGAGACCCAGTACTTC. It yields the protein CASSQMAEETQYF.

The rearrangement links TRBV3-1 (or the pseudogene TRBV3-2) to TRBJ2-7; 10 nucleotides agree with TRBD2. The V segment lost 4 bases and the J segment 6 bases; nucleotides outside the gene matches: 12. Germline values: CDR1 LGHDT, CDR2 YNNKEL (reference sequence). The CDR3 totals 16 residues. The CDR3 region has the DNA TGTGCCAGCAGCCGGGCCCTTAGCGGGGGGTCGTTCGAGCAGTACTTC. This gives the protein CASSRALSGGSFEQYF.

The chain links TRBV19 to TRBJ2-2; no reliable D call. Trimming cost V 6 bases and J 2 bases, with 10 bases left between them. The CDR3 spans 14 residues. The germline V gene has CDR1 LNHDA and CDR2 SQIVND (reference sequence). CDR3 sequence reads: CASSYEVNTGELFF. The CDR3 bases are TGTGCCAGTAGCTACGAGGTAAACACCGGGGAGCTGTTTTTT. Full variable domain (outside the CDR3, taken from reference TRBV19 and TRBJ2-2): DGGITQSPKYLFRKEGQNVTLSCEQNLNHDAMYWYRQDPGQGLRLIYYSQIVNDFQKGDIAEGYSVSREKKESFPLTVTSAQKNPTAFYLCASSYEVNTGELFFGEGSRLTVL.

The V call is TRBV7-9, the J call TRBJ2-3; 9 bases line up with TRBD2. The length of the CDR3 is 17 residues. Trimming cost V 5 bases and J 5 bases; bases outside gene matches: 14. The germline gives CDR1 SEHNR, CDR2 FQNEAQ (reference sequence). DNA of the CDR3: TGTGCCAGCAGCATAGTGGGTGCTAGCGGGGACCTAGATACGCAGTATTTT. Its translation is CASSIVGASGDLDTQYF.

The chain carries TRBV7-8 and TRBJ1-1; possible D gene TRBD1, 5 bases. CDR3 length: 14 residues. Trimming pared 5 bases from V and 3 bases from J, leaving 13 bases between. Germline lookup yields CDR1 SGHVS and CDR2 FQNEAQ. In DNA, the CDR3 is TGTGCCAGCAGCGGCAGGGCCCCCTACACTGAAGCTTTCTTT. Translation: CASSGRAPYTEAFF.

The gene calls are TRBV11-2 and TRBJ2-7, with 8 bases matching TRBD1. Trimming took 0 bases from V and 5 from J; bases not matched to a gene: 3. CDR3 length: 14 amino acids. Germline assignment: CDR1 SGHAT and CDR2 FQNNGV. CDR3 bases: TGTGCCAGCAGCTTAGATGTGACAGGGGACGAGCAGTACTTC. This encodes CASSLDVTGDEQYF.

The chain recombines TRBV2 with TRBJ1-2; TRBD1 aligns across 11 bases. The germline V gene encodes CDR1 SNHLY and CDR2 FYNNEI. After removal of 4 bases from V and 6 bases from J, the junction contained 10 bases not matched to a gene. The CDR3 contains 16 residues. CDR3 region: CASSVIAGTGGNGYTF. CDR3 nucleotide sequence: TGTGCCAGCAGTGTAATCGCTGGGACAGGGGGTAATGGCTACACCTTC.

In nucleotides, the CDR3 is TGTGCCAGCAGCTCAAGGGTTGGGGACTACCTTCACTACGAGCAGTACTTC. Its protein is CASSSRVGDYLHYEQYF. This chain links TRBV7-2 with TRBJ2-7; 7 bases fit TRBD2. Trimming took 4 bases from V and 3 from J; bases not matched to a gene: 15. Germline V gives CDR1 SGHTA, CDR2 FQGNSA. The CDR3 contains 17 residues.

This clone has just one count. CDR3 nucleotides: TGTGCCAGCAGCTTCGCCCCAGGGACCGGGGAGCTGTTTTTT. Its protein is CASSFAPGTGELFF. The genes are TRBV7-9 and TRBJ2-2; tentatively, D is TRBD1 (5 bases). The CDR3 runs 14 residues. The V gene's germline CDR1 is SEHNR and CDR2 FQNEAQ (reference sequence). V gave up 3 bases and J gave up 5 bases, with 10 bases separating them. Filled out from reference TRBV7-9 and TRBJ2-2, the complete variable domain reads DTGVSQNPRHKITKRGQNVTFRCDPISEHNRLYWYRQTLGQGPEFLTYFQNEAQLEKSRLLSDRFSAERPKGSFSTLEIQRTEQGDSAMYLCASSFAPGTGELFFGEGSRLTVL.

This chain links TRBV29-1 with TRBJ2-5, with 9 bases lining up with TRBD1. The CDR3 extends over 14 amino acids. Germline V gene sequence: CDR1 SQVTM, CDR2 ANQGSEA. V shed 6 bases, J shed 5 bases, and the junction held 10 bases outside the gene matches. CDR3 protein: CSVRTGGSGETQYF. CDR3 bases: TGCAGCGTCCGAACAGGGGGCAGCGGGGAGACCCAGTACTTC.

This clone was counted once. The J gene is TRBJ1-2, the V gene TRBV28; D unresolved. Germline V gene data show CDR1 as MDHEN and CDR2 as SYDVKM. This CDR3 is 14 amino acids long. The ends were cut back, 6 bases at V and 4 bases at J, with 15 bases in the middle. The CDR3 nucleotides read TGTGCCAGCAGCCCGGAGGGCTCCCGCTATGGCTACACCTTC. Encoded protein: CASSPEGSRYGYTF.

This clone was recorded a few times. The CDR3 DNA is TGTGCCAGCAGTTACTCTTCCGGGGCCCGGGGGGAGCAGTTCTTC. This gives the protein CASSYSSGARGEQFF. The chain recombines TRBV6-5 with TRBJ2-1; possibly TRBD2 for D (6 bases). With 0 bases removed from V and 10 bases from J, the gap between germline ends came to 16 bases. CDR3 length equals 15 residues. The germline V gene has CDR1 MNHEY and CDR2 SVGAGI.